The next 19 T cell receptor beta chains were all read from a single sample in a study of cytomegalovirus exposure and HLA in healthy donors. Assay used: immunoSEQ multiplex PCR; TCRdb lists only in-frame clones, some missing. The profile shows roughly 100,000 clones, 70% to 90% of them singletons. Sequenced: PBMCs. The receptor source for this set is a woman aged 18 to 35 in good health and CMV-seropositive.

The gene calls are TRBV7-8 and TRBJ1-4; D is undetermined. Germline V lookup: CDR1 SGHVS, CDR2 FQNEAQ. Trimming cost V 1 base and J 10 bases, with 10 bases left between them. The CDR3 covers 13 residues. The CDR3 loop is CASSLGPSGKLFF. CDR3 nucleotide sequence: TGTGCCAGCAGCTTAGGGCCCAGCGGAAAACTGTTTTTT.

This clone came up a few times. The chain recombines TRBV6-4 with TRBJ2-1; 10 bases fit TRBD2. The CDR3 is 16 amino acids. Unmatched junction bases numbered 7, after V lost 5 bases and J lost 3 bases. Per the germline V gene, CDR1 is MRHNA and CDR2 is SNTAGT. The CDR3 nucleotides are TGTGCCAGCAGTCCCATCCTAGCGGGGGACTACAATGAGCAGTTCTTC. Residues: CASSPILAGDYNEQFF.

As for this clone: The same CDR3 can be traced to other DNA sequences in this sample. The chain is built from TRBV14 and TRBJ1-6; TRBD1 matches 10 bases. The length of the CDR3 is 14 residues. Germline lookup yields CDR1 SGHDN and CDR2 FVKESK. The junction had 0 bases not matched to a gene; V was cut back by 3 bases and J by 7 bases. The CDR3 nucleotides read TGTGCCAGCAGCCAGGACAGGGGGAATTCACCCCTCCACTTT. Translating it yields CASSQDRGNSPLHF.

The J gene is TRBJ2-2, the V gene TRBV19, with D possibly TRBD1 on 5 matching bases. The CDR3 contains 18 residues. Between the trimmed V and J ends, which lost 2 bases and 0 bases, there was a span of 16 bases. Per germline, CDR1 LNHDA and CDR2 SQIVND (reference sequence). The CDR3 DNA reads TGTGCCAGTAGTATACCCTTTGGACAATTCGCGAACACCGGGGAGCTGTTTTTT. This sequence encodes CASSIPFGQFANTGELFF.

V is TRBV4-1 and J is TRBJ2-7, with a weak D call TRBD2 (6 bases). This CDR3 is 13 amino acids long. Trimming shortened V by 1 base and J by 8 bases, and 12 bases separated the two germline ends. CDR1 is MGHRA, CDR2 YSYEKL, per germline. CDR3 in amino acids: CASSQAGRGKQYF. In DNA, the CDR3 is TGCGCCAGCAGCCAAGCGGGCCGGGGGAAGCAGTACTTC.

V usage is TRBV2 and J usage is TRBJ2-1; TRBD2 matches 8 bases. The CDR3 has 15 residues. Germline CDR1 reads SNHLY; CDR2 reads FYNNEI. With V trimmed by 8 bases and J by 4 bases, 10 bases remained unmatched. For the CDR3, the DNA is TGTGCCAGCCAAAGCGGGGGTGGGGGATACAATGAGCAGTTCTTC. It encodes CASQSGGGGYNEQFF.

The V call is TRBV6-1, the J call TRBJ1-1; possible D gene TRBD1, 6 bases. The CDR3 extends over 14 amino acids. Germline CDR1 reads MNHNS; CDR2 reads SASEGT. Trimming took off 3 bases at V and 0 bases at J, with 8 bases between the two ends. The CDR3 sequence: CASSDWDMNTEAFF. The CDR3 region has the DNA TGTGCCAGCAGTGACTGGGACATGAACACTGAAGCTTTCTTT.

V and J are TRBV5-4 and TRBJ2-2; D remains unclear. The CDR3 runs 14 residues. V lost 0 bases, J lost 0 bases, and 3 bases lay in between. Germline V gives CDR1 SGHNT, CDR2 YYREEE (reference sequence). The CDR3 loop reads CASSLGPNTGELFF. The DNA for the CDR3 is TGTGCCAGCAGCTTGGGGCCGAACACCGGGGAGCTGTTTTTT.

The chain carries TRBV6-1 and TRBJ2-3; 7 bases are shared with TRBD2. J gave up 8 bases and V 6 bases, and 5 bases lay outside the gene matches. Germline loops: CDR1 MNHNS, CDR2 SASEGT. CDR3 length equals 12 residues. The CDR3 bases are TGTGCCAGCAGATCCCCGGGGGGTACGCAGTATTTT. Translating it yields CASRSPGGTQYF.

The V and J genes are TRBV28 and TRBJ1-4, with D unresolved. CDR3 length equals 13 residues. Trimming left V 6 bases short and J 8 bases short, with 13 bases between. Germline-derived CDR1 and CDR2 are MDHEN and SYDVKM. CDR3: CASREVNREKLFF. CDR3 DNA: TGTGCCAGCAGGGAGGTTAATCGAGAAAAACTGTTTTTT.

The chain joins TRBV29-1 to TRBJ2-5; 11 bases fit TRBD2. CDR1 is SQVTM, CDR2 ANQGSEA, per germline. V was clipped by 4 bases and J by 1 base; unmatched bases: 5. The CDR3 extends over 15 amino acids. The CDR3 DNA is TGCAGCGTTGGGGGGACTAGCGGCCCCCAAGAGACCCAGTACTTC. It yields the protein CSVGGTSGPQETQYF.

Turning to this clone: At one end, the junction sequence differs from germline, possibly due to a read error. The V gene is TRBV10-1, the J gene TRBJ1-1, with D tentatively TRBD1 (5 bases). Germline assignment: CDR1 WNHNN and CDR2 SYGVQD (reference sequence). This CDR3 is 13 amino acids long. The CDR3 spells CASSPEGKGGIVF. The CDR3 DNA reads as TGCGCCAGCAGCCCCGAGGGGAAGGGAGGAATCGTCTTT.

This clone came up once. The chain uses TRBV6-1 and TRBJ2-5; the D is unclear. CDR3 length: 10 residues. In germline, CDR1 is MNHNS, CDR2 SASEGT. V lost 9 bases and J 4 bases, leaving 6 bases between the germline ends. In DNA form, the CDR3 reads TGTGCCAGTCCGCGAGAGACCCAGTACTTC. Translating gives CASPRETQYF.

The V call is TRBV6-5, the J call TRBJ1-2; D unclear. The V end was cut by 0 bases, the J end by 2 bases, with 10 bases between. Germline values: CDR1 MNHEY, CDR2 SVGAGI. The CDR3 is 15 amino acids. The CDR3 DNA reads as TGTGCCAGCAGTTACTCGGAAGGAGGGAACTATGGCTACACCTTC. Its protein product is CASSYSEGGNYGYTF.

CDR3 loop: CATGTRGIDEQFF. The CDR3 nucleotides are TGCGCCACCGGGACCAGGGGGATCGATGAGCAGTTCTTC. V usage is TRBV5-1 and J usage is TRBJ2-1, with 7 bases lining up with TRBD1. Trimming cost V 9 bases and J 8 bases; bases outside gene matches: 11. The CDR3 has 13 residues. Germline V gene data show CDR1 as SGHRS and CDR2 as YFSETQ.

The rearrangement uses TRBV9 and TRBJ2-1; 10 positions agree with TRBD2. After removal of 0 bases from V and 5 bases from J, the junction contained 2 bases not matched to a gene. This CDR3 is 15 amino acids long. The germline CDR1 and CDR2 sequences are SGDLS and YYNGEE. The CDR3 reads CASSVGSGGNNEQFF. The CDR3 region has the DNA TGTGCCAGCAGCGTAGGTAGCGGGGGGAACAATGAGCAGTTCTTC.

The sample holds one count of this clone. The CDR3 sequence: CASRGPGQEDTGELFF. The CDR3 DNA sequence: TGTGCCAGCAGGGGACCGGGACAGGAGGACACCGGGGAGCTGTTTTTT. The V gene is TRBV5-4, the J gene TRBJ2-2; 8 bases line up with TRBD1. Germline loops: CDR1 SGHNT, CDR2 YYREEE (reference sequence). V was clipped by 5 bases and J by 3 bases; unmatched bases: 9. This CDR3 has 16 residues.

The chain has TRBV5-1 and TRBJ1-1; TRBD1 agrees at 7 bases. The V gene's germline CDR1 is SGHRS and CDR2 YFSETQ. This CDR3 contains 16 residues. J was trimmed by 0 bases and V by 4 bases; bases with no gene match: 9. CDR3 in DNA: TGCGCCAGCAGCGTGGGACAGCCATTTATGAACACTGAAGCTTTCTTT. Amino acid sequence: CASSVGQPFMNTEAFF.

The chain has TRBV28 and TRBJ1-2; a possible D gene is TRBD1 (5 bases). CDR1 and CDR2 (germline): MDHEN, SYDVKM. V shed 6 bases and J shed 7 bases, with 12 bases lying between them. The CDR3 length is 12 residues. CDR3 coding DNA: TGTGCCAGCAGCCCTATTGGGGCTGGCTACACCTTC. Its protein is CASSPIGAGYTF.